This T cell receptor (beta chain) was documented in a study of cytomegalovirus exposure and HLA in healthy donors. CDR1 is MNHNS, CDR2 SASEGT, per germline. The CDR3 spans 12 residues. Trimming stripped 5 bases from V and 1 base from J, with 5 bases between. This clone was counted a single time. PCR used 60 Vbeta primers and 13 Jbeta primers. Profiled with immunoSEQ multiplex PCR; TCRdb holds only in-frame clones, not every one. The repertoire holds more than 85,000 clones, with about 77% as singletons. Sample: PBMCs. This sequence originates from a woman younger than 35 in good health and CMV-seropositive. The rearrangement uses TRBV6-1 and TRBJ2-5; tentative D call: TRBD2 (5 bases). In DNA form, the CDR3 reads TGTGCCAGCAGTACTAGCCAAGAGACCCAGTACTTC. Its translation: CASSTSQETQYF.